A selection of T cell receptor beta chains follows, all from one sample in a study of early T cells in non-severe SARS-CoV-2 infection. A single record per CDR3 protein comes from TCRdb applying MiXCR to the 5' RACE reads. The sample shows under 70,000 distinct CDR3 sequences, 5.9% of them seen only once. This material consisted of whole blood, taken at baseline. The receptors were gathered from an adult who was a healthcare worker with PCR-confirmed SARS-CoV-2 infection or an uninfected control (not recorded which). Both conserved end residues are trimmed from each CDR3. Fields, in order: V gene, CDR3 length, J gene, CDR3 protein.

v_gene: TRBV29-1; len: 10; j_gene: TRBJ2-7; CDR3aa: SVLSPSWEQY
v_gene: TRBV19; len: 13; j_gene: TRBJ1-2; CDR3aa: ASSTPTGGARGYT
v_gene: TRBV19; len: 12; j_gene: TRBJ1-2; CDR3aa: ASSITEPNYGYT
v_gene: TRBV2; len: 14; j_gene: TRBJ2-1; CDR3aa: ASSGGPGQVVNEQF
v_gene: TRBV20-1; len: 13; j_gene: TRBJ1-2; CDR3aa: SARGGDSLNYGYT
v_gene: TRBV4-1; len: 15; j_gene: TRBJ2-1; CDR3aa: ASSQDGWPSSYNEQF
v_gene: TRBV29-1; len: 12; j_gene: TRBJ2-2; CDR3aa: SVSGRVNTGELF
v_gene: TRBV12-3/TRBV12-4; len: 17; j_gene: TRBJ2-1; CDR3aa: ASSLASLLAGLRNNEQF
v_gene: TRBV18; len: 17; j_gene: TRBJ2-6; CDR3aa: ASSASQTGLLSGANVLT
v_gene: TRBV12-3/TRBV12-4; len: 13; j_gene: TRBJ2-7; CDR3aa: ASSFRGALHYEQY
v_gene: TRBV11-2; len: 11; j_gene: TRBJ1-5; CDR3aa: ASSLNRNQPQH
v_gene: TRBV6-5; len: 15; j_gene: TRBJ1-1; CDR3aa: ASSYSTYGGENTEAF
v_gene: TRBV11-2; len: 11; j_gene: TRBJ2-7; CDR3aa: ASSLGVYYEQY
v_gene: TRBV5-4; len: 11; j_gene: TRBJ2-2; CDR3aa: ASSLDFNQRLF
v_gene: TRBV27; len: 12; j_gene: TRBJ2-7; CDR3aa: ASTQSGTVTEQY
v_gene: TRBV28; len: 9; j_gene: TRBJ1-2; CDR3aa: ASMNSYGYT
v_gene: TRBV7-2; len: 12; j_gene: TRBJ2-5; CDR3aa: ASSLKAGGETQY
v_gene: TRBV4-2; len: 11; j_gene: TRBJ2-7; CDR3aa: ASSQDKEREQY
v_gene: TRBV29-1; len: 12; j_gene: TRBJ1-1; CDR3aa: SVAPQGLNTEAF
v_gene: TRBV28; len: 9; j_gene: TRBJ2-4; CDR3aa: ASYTAPILY
v_gene: TRBV9; len: 12; j_gene: TRBJ2-3; CDR3aa: ASRREAGRDTQY
v_gene: TRBV6-2/TRBV6-3; len: 10; j_gene: TRBJ2-7; CDR3aa: ASKDRGYEQY
v_gene: TRBV28; len: 13; j_gene: TRBJ2-7; CDR3aa: ASSTPPAGVIEQY
v_gene: TRBV12-3/TRBV12-4; len: 9; j_gene: TRBJ2-7; CDR3aa: ASSTRQKQY
v_gene: TRBV20-1; len: 12; j_gene: TRBJ2-3; CDR3aa: SARPGGYTDTQY
v_gene: TRBV2; len: 12; j_gene: TRBJ2-7; CDR3aa: ASSETRAMSEQY
v_gene: TRBV7-3; len: 13; j_gene: TRBJ1-1; CDR3aa: ASSPQGWFDTEAF
v_gene: TRBV14; len: 14; j_gene: TRBJ2-1; CDR3aa: ASSQAGTYSYNEQF
v_gene: TRBV6-2/TRBV6-3; len: 12; j_gene: TRBJ1-1; CDR3aa: ASSYGAVNTEAF
v_gene: TRBV6-5; len: 12; j_gene: TRBJ1-5; CDR3aa: ASSRTDSNQPQH
v_gene: TRBV10-3; len: 10; j_gene: TRBJ2-7; CDR3aa: AISTSSYEQY
v_gene: TRBV7-8; len: 15; j_gene: TRBJ1-2; CDR3aa: ASSSYRVSAQLYGYT
v_gene: TRBV20-1; len: 10; j_gene: TRBJ1-2; CDR3aa: SAQAAVAGYT
v_gene: TRBV11-2; len: 14; j_gene: TRBJ2-7; CDR3aa: ASSPHHGRGSYEQY
v_gene: TRBV5-5; len: 14; j_gene: TRBJ2-7; CDR3aa: ASSSDRDRGSYEQY
v_gene: TRBV20-1; len: 10; j_gene: TRBJ2-7; CDR3aa: SARRQGDEQY
v_gene: TRBV20-1; len: 12; j_gene: TRBJ2-1; CDR3aa: SGSSGSSYNEQF
v_gene: TRBV11-2; len: 16; j_gene: TRBJ2-1; CDR3aa: ASSPRGKGLAPHNEQF
v_gene: TRBV20-1; len: 13; j_gene: TRBJ2-3; CDR3aa: SARRDRGGPDTQY
v_gene: TRBV29-1; len: 11; j_gene: TRBJ1-2; CDR3aa: SAGTGTTSGYT
v_gene: TRBV6-5; len: 13; j_gene: TRBJ2-7; CDR3aa: ASSTPSGSSYEQY
v_gene: TRBV7-2; len: 12; j_gene: TRBJ2-2; CDR3aa: ASGTGGDTGELF
v_gene: TRBV10-3; len: 11; j_gene: TRBJ1-2; CDR3aa: AISEGQNYGYT
v_gene: TRBV27; len: 12; j_gene: TRBJ1-1; CDR3aa: ASSSQGADGKAF
v_gene: TRBV4-3; len: 13; j_gene: TRBJ2-3; CDR3aa: ASSQVPGIGDTQY
v_gene: TRBV7-9; len: 8; j_gene: TRBJ2-1; CDR3aa: ATERNEQF
v_gene: TRBV10-3; len: 10; j_gene: TRBJ2-1; CDR3aa: AISEIGNEQF
v_gene: TRBV29-1; len: 11; j_gene: TRBJ2-1; CDR3aa: SVGGDFENEQF
v_gene: TRBV10-3; len: 13; j_gene: TRBJ2-2; CDR3aa: AISGLAVNTGELF
v_gene: TRBV13; len: 17; j_gene: TRBJ2-4; CDR3aa: ASSLSLLAGGRAKNIQY
v_gene: TRBV11-2; len: 15; j_gene: TRBJ1-3; CDR3aa: ASRYTKGALSGNTIY
v_gene: TRBV7-3; len: 13; j_gene: TRBJ2-1; CDR3aa: ASSLTGLAGREQF
v_gene: TRBV20-1; len: 11; j_gene: TRBJ2-7; CDR3aa: SAPRDRGREQY
v_gene: TRBV20-1; len: 13; j_gene: TRBJ2-2; CDR3aa: SARGAGDNTGELF
v_gene: TRBV7-6; len: 13; j_gene: TRBJ2-4; CDR3aa: ASSPERDAKNIQY